This T cell receptor (beta chain) derives from a study of brain T cells in children with intractable seizures. Stated time point: blood from clinic visit 5 months post-surgery; TSC patient then seizure free. Sequencing was limited to surgery cases with top T cell transcript signatures in brain tissue. Profiled with immunoSEQ multiplex PCR; TCRdb holds only in-frame clones, not every one. The table records 340,000 or so clones, over 85% of them present only once. Germline CDR1 and CDR2: SNHLY and FYNNEI. The CDR3 totals 14 residues. Unmatched junction bases numbered 4, after V lost 3 bases and J lost 3 bases.

Sequencing used peripheral blood, obtained 4 to 5 months after surgery. The V and J genes are TRBV2 and TRBJ2-7; 8 bases line up with TRBD1. The receptor's source is a boy in the first two years of life with tuberous sclerosis and intractable seizures. In DNA form, the CDR3 reads TGTGCCAGCAGTGACGGAGGACAGGGCTACGAGCAGTACTTC. It codes for CASSDGGQGYEQYF.